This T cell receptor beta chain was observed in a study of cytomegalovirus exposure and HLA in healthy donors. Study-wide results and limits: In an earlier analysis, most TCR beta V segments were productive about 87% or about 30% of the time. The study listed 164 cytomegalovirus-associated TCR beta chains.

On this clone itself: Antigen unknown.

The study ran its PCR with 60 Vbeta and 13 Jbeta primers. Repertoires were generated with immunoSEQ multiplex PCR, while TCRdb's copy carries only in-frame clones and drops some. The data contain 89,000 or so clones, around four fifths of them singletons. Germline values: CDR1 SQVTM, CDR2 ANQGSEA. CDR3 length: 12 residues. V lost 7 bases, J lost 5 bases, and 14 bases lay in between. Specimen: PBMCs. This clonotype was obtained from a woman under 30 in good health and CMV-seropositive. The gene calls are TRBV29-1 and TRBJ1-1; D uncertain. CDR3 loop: CSARKTKTEAFF. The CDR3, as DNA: TGCAGCGCGAGGAAAACAAAGACTGAAGCTTTCTTT.